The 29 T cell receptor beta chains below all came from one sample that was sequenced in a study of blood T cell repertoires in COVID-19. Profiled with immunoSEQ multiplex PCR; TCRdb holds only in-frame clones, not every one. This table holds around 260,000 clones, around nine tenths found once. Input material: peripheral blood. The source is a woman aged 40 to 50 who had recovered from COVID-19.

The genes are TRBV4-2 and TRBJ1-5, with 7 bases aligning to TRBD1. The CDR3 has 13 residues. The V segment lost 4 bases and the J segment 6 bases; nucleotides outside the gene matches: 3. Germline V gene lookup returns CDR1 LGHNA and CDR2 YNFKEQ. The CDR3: CASSLKGAQPQHF. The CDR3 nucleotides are TGTGCCAGCAGCCTCAAGGGGGCTCAGCCCCAGCATTTT.

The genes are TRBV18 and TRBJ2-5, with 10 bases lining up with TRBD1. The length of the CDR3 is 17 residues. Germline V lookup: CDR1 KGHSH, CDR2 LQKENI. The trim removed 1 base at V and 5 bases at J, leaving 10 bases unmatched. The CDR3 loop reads CASSPRTGTGVGETQYF. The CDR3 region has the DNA TGTGCCAGCTCACCACGAACGGGGACAGGGGTCGGGGAGACCCAGTACTTC.

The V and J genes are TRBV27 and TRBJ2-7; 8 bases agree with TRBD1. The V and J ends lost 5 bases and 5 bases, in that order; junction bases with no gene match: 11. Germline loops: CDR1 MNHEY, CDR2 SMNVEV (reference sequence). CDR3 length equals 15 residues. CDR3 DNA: TGTGCCAGCAGTCCTCCGGGACAGGCACCCAACGAGCAGTACTTC. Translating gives CASSPPGQAPNEQYF.

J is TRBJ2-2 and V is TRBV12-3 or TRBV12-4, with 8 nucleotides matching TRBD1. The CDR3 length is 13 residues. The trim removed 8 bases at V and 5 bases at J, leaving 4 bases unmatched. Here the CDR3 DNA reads TGTGCCAGCGAGGACAGGGCGACCGGGGAGCTGTTTTTT. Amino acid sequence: CASEDRATGELFF.

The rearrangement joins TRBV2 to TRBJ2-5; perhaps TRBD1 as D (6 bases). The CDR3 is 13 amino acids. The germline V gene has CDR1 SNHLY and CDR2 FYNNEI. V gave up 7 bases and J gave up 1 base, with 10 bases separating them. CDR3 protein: CASIEQGQETQYF. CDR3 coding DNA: TGTGCCAGCATCGAACAGGGCCAAGAGACCCAGTACTTC.

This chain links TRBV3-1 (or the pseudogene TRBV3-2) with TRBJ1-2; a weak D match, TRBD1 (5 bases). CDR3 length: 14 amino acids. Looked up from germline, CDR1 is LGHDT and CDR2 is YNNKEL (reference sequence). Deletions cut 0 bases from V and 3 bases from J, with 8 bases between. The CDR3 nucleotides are TGTGCCAGCAGCCAAGACCTGACAGACTATGGCTACACCTTC. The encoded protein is CASSQDLTDYGYTF.

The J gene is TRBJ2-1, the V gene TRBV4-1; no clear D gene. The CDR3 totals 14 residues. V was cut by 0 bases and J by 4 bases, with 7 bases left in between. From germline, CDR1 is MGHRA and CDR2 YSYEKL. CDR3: CASSQESTYNEQFF. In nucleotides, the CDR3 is TGCGCCAGCAGCCAAGAGAGTACGTACAATGAGCAGTTCTTC.

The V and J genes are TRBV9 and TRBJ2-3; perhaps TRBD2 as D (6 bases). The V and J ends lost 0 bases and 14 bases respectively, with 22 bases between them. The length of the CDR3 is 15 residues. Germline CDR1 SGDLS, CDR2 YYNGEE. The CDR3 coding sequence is TGTGCCAGCAGCGTAGCTGAGTCCTCGGGAGTGGGTCGGTATTTT. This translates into CASSVAESSGVGRYF.

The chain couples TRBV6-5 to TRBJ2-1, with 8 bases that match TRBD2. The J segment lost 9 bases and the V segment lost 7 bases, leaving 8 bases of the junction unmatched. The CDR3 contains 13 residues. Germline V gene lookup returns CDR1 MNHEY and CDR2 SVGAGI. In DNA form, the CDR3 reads TGTGCCAGCACACTCGCGGGGGGAGGTGAGCAGTTCTTC. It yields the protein CASTLAGGGEQFF.

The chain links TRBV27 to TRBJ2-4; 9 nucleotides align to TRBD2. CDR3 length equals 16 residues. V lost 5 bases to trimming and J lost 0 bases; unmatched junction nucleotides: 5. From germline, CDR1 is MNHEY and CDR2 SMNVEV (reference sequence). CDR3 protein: CASSPAGGLAKNIQYF. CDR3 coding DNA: TGTGCCAGCAGTCCCGCGGGAGGGCTAGCCAAAAACATTCAGTACTTC.

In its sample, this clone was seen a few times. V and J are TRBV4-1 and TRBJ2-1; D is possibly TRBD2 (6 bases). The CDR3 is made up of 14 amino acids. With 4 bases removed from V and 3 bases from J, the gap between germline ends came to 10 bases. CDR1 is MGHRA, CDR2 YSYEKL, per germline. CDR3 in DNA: TGCGCCAGCAGCCTCCTGGGGGGCTACAATGAGCAGTTCTTC. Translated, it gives CASSLLGGYNEQFF.

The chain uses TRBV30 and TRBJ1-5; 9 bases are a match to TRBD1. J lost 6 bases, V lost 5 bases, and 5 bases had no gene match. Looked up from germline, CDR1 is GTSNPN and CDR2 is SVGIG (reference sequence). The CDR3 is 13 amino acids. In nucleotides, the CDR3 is TGTGCCTGGGAGGGACAGGGTGGTCAGCCCCAGCATTTT. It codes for CAWEGQGGQPQHF.

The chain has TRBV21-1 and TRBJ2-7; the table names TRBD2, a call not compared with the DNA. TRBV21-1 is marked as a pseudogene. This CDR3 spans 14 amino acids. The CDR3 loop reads CASSIHRGAYEQYF. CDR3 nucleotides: TGTGCCAGCAGCATCCACCGGGGTGCCTACGAGCAGTACTTC.

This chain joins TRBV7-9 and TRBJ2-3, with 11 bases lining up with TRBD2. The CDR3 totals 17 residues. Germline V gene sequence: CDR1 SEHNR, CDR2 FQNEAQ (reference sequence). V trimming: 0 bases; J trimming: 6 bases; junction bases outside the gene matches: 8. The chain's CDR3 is CASSLASTSGSWDTQYF. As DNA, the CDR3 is TGTGCCAGCAGCTTAGCGTCAACTAGCGGGAGTTGGGATACGCAGTATTTT.

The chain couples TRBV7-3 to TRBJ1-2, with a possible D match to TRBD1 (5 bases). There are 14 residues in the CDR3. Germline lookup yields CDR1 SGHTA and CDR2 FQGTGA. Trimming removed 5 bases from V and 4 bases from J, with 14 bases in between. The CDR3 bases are TGTGCCAGCAGCCCGGGGGGAGCGTCCTATGGCTACACCTTC. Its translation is CASSPGGASYGYTF.

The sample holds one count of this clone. The CDR3 here is CARELPRENTEAFF. The CDR3 coding sequence is TGTGCCAGGGAGCTCCCGAGGGAGAACACTGAAGCTTTCTTT. The chain joins TRBV19 to TRBJ1-1; D gene unclear. Trimming stripped 9 bases from V and 1 base from J, with 15 bases between. The CDR3 contains 14 residues. Germline CDR1 reads LNHDA; CDR2 reads SQIVND (reference sequence).

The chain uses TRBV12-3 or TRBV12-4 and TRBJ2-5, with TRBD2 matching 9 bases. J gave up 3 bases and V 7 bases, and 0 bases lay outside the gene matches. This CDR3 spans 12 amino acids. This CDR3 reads CASKRGEETQYF. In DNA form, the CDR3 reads TGTGCCAGCAAGCGGGGGGAAGAGACCCAGTACTTC.

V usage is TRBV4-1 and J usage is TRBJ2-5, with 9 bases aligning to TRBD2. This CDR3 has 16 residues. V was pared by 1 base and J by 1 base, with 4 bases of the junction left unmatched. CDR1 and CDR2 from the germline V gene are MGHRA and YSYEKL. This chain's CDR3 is CASSQGASGTQETQYF. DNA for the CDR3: TGCGCCAGCAGCCAAGGGGCTAGCGGGACCCAAGAGACCCAGTACTTC.

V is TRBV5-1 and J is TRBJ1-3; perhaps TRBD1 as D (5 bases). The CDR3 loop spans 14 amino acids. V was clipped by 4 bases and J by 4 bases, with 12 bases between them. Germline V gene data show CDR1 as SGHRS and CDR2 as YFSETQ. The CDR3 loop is CASSDAGPGNTIYF. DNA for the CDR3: TGCGCCAGCAGCGATGCAGGGCCCGGAAACACCATATATTTT.

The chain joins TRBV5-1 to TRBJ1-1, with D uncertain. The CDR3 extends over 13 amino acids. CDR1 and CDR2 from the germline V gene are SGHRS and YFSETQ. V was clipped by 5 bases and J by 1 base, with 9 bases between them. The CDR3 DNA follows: TGCGCCAGCAGGGGAGTGACGAACACTGAAGCTTTCTTT. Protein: CASRGVTNTEAFF.

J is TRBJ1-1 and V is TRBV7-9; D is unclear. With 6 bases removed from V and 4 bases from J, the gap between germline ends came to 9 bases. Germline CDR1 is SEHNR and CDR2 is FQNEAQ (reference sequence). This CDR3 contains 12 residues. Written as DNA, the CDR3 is TGTGCCAGCAGTTCTTTCGGCACTGAAGCTTTCTTT. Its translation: CASSSFGTEAFF.

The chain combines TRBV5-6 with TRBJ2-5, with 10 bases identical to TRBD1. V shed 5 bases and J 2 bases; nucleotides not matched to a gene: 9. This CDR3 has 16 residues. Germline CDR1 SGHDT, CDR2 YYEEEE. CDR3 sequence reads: CASRAGQGRGQETQYF. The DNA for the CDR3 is TGTGCCAGCAGGGCGGGACAGGGGAGGGGGCAAGAGACCCAGTACTTC.

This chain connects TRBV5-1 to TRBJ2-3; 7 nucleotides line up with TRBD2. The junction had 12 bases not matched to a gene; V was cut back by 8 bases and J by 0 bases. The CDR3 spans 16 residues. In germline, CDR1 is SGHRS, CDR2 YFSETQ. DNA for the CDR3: TGCGCCAGTGCCTCCACTAGCGTGGTTAGCACAGATACGCAGTATTTT. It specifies CASASTSVVSTDTQYF. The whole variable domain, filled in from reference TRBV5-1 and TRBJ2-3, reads KAGVTQTPRYLIKTRGQQVTLSCSPISGHRSVSWYQQTPGQGLQFLFEYFSETQRNKGNFPGRFSGRQFSNSRSEMNVSTLELGDSALYLCASASTSVVSTDTQYFGPGTRLTVL.

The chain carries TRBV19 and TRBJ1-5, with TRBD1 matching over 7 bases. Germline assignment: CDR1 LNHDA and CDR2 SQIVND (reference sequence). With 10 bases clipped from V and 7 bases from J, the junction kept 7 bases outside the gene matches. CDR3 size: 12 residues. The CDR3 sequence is CATRGDQQPQHF. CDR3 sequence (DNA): TGTGCCACCAGGGGGGACCAACAGCCCCAGCATTTT.

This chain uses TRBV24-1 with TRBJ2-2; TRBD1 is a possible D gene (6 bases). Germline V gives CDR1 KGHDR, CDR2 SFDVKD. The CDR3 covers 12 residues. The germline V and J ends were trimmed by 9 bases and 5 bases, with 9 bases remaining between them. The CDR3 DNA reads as TGTGCCACCGGGGGCTGGACCGGGGAGCTGTTTTTT. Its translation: CATGGWTGELFF.

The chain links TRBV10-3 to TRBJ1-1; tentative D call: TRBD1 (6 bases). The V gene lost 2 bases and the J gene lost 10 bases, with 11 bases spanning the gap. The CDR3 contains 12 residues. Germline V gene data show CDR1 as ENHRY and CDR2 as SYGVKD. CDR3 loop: CAISEGKGGAFF. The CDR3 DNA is TGTGCCATCAGTGAGGGCAAAGGGGGAGCTTTCTTT.

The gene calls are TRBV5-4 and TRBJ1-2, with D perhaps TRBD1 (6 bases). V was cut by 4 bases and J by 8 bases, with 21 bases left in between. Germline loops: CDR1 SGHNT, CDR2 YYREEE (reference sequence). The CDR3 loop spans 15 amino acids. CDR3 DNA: TGTGCCAGCAGCCCCCGGGACACCCTTCTGGGAGGCTACACCTTC. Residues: CASSPRDTLLGGYTF.

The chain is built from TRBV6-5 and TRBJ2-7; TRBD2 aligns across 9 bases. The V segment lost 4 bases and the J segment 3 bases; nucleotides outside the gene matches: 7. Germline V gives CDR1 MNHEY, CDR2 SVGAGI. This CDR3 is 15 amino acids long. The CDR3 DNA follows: TGTGCCAGCAGTTTGGGGCTAGCGGGGAACTACGAGCAGTACTTC. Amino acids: CASSLGLAGNYEQYF.

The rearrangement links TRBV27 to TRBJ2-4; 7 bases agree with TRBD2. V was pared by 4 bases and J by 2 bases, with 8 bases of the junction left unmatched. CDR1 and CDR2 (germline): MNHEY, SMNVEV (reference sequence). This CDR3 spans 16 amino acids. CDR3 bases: TGTGCCAGCAGTTGGGCCGTGGGAGGGTCCAAAAACATTCAGTACTTC. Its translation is CASSWAVGGSKNIQYF.